This T cell receptor beta chain was captured in a study of radiotherapy plus CTLA-4 blockade in lung cancer. Overall study findings and caveats: Tumor-origin TCR clones grew in blood after radiotherapy plus ipilimumab.

The protocol was immunoSEQ multiplex PCR, while the TCRdb copy is restricted to in-frame clones and leaves out a portion. This table holds under 70,000 clones, approximately 80% found once. On this clone: What it recognizes is unknown.

The sequencing used peripheral blood, collected from a patient treated with radiotherapy plus ipilimumab. This clonotype originated in a human donor with non-small cell lung cancer who had a complete response to radiotherapy plus ipilimumab.

The CDR3 DNA reads as TGTGCCAGCAGTTACTACGGGGGGCGTGGGGCAGATACGCAGTATTTT. Protein: CASSYYGGRGADTQYF. This chain joins TRBV6-5 and TRBJ2-3; D might be TRBD2 (7 bases). The CDR3 extends over 16 amino acids. The germline V gene has CDR1 MNHEY and CDR2 SVGAGI. With 1 base removed from V and 4 bases from J, the gap between germline ends came to 15 bases.